This T cell receptor (beta chain) originates from a study of CD8 T cells in Susac syndrome. Germline V lookup: CDR1 KGHDR, CDR2 SFDVKD. The CDR3 is 12 residues long. V gave up 4 bases and J gave up 5 bases, with 5 bases separating them. It was with random hexamers that roughly 0.45 to 1 ug RNA was reverse transcribed. TCRdb re-derived calls from the immunoSEQ multiplex PCR reads in MiXCR, one entry per CDR3 protein. Of nearly 200,000 distinct CDR3 sequences in the sample, nearly 95% are singletons; the top ten hold 0.093%. Sequencing targeted TCR beta in blood CD8+ and CD4+ T cells. This chain uses TRBV24-1 with TRBJ2-1, with unresolved D. This clonotype was sampled from a human donor with multiple sclerosis. The source material was CD4+ T cells from PBMCs. CDR3 nucleotide sequence: TGTGCCACCAGTGACCAAGACAATGAGCAGTTCTTC. This gives the protein CATSDQDNEQFF.